The T cell receptor (beta chain) under discussion was sequenced for a study of OX40 agonist ivuxolimab in advanced cancers. For the study in its entirety: The costimulatory receptor OX40 (CD134) was targeted by ivuxolimab, a fully human IgG2 agonistic monoclonal antibody. Three dose-escalation patients achieved partial responses, one with hepatocellular carcinoma and two with cutaneous melanoma. Patients were allowed to have had prior anti-PD-1, anti-PD-L1 or anti-CTLA-4 therapy, and roughly two fifths of the dose-escalation patients had been treated with checkpoint inhibitors. Among the approximately 54 dose-escalation patients, about 19 had hepatocellular carcinoma, 15 or so melanoma, 9 renal cell carcinoma and 9 head and neck cancer. The purpose of peripheral TCRbeta sequencing was to test whether ivuxolimab changed TCR sequence diversity and led to clonal T-cell expansion. In the dose-escalation cohort, approximately 82% of patients were male, and the mean age was 60 years with a range of about 20 to 79. Intravenous ivuxolimab was administered to patients every 2 weeks at six dose levels: 0.01, 0.1, 0.3, 1.5, 3 and 10 mg/kg. The paper describes the monotherapy dose-escalation part (N ≈ 52 patients) of the phase I trial of ivuxolimab. Paper-wide results and their limitations: Which antigens the clonally expanded peripheral T cells were specific for was not determined. In partial responders in the 0.1-3.0 mg/kg groups, normalized peripheral clonal expansion was found to be among the lowest, especially among CD8+ T cells. At doses of 0.1 to 3.0 mg/kg, clonal expansion of both CD4+ and CD8+ T cells in blood was seen between baseline and week 6. On average, CD8+ T cells showed more expanded clones than CD4+ T cells after ivuxolimab. Low levels of normalized T-cell clonal expansion were also seen in some nonresponding patients.

For this clone: The target of this receptor is not known. Base qualities are not recorded, but no much larger clone differs from it by a single base.

To sequence the TCRbeta CDR3 region, genomic DNA was isolated from the sorted cells. TCRbeta CDR3 regions were sequenced using the immunoSEQ Assay. Imported from immuneACCESS, the table was reduced by TCRdb to in-frame sequences with V and J called. These copies leave out some clones; in studies compared against another copy, an unresolved V gene accounts for under half, and the cause of the remainder is not known. This sample is represented by about 50,000 clones; 93% of them were singletons. 15% to 20% of the sample belongs to the ten largest clones. Including cysteine and phenylalanine, the CDR3 has 16 amino acids. CDR3 DNA is the only sequence kept; it has 48 bases, read in frame from the first base. The trial excluded patients who had a history of autoimmune disease or who were on systemic immunosuppression. In every dose cohort, peripheral blood was drawn for TCR sequencing at baseline, cycle 4 day 1, and cycle 7 day 1. Samples came from an open-label, multicenter, first-in-human phase I dose-escalation trial of ivuxolimab. Adults with locally advanced or metastatic head and neck squamous cell, hepatocellular, melanoma or renal cell carcinoma were enrolled in the trial. CD4+ and CD8+ T cells were sorted separately from peripheral blood before TCR sequencing.

Sequenced here: CD4+ or CD8+ T cells sorted from blood, sampled in a trial of the OX40 agonist ivuxolimab. The V and J segments used are TRBV21-1 and TRBJ2-1; no check of the table's D call, TRBD1, against the DNA was made. TRBV21-1 is described as a pseudogene. This clonotype originated in an adult with an advanced solid tumor such as melanoma, head and neck, liver or kidney cancer. The CDR3 loop reads CASSIRGLPLYNEQFF. At the DNA level, the sequence is TGTGCCAGCAGCATCAGGGGGCTGCCCCTGTACAATGAGCAGTTCTTC.